The 17 T cell receptor beta chains listed next were all sequenced from one sample in a study of blood T cell repertoires in COVID-19 (dated by TCRdb to the early 2020s). Library construction relied on the immunoSEQ multiplex PCR assay. What TCRdb holds here is the immuneACCESS table cut down to in-frame rearrangements. Part of the clones is not present; checked against another copy, under half of the missing clones reflect an unresolved V gene, and the others are unexplained. The sample has tens of thousands of clones on record, 70% to 90% of them singletons. The biggest ten clones account for around 9.9% of the sample. Sequenced input: peripheral blood. The receptors stem from a man aged 65-85 years with active or convalescent COVID-19.

A note on this clone: The sample holds other DNA sequences that translate to the same CDR3. The gene calls are TRBV29-1 and TRBJ1-2, with 9 bases fitting TRBD1. CDR1 and CDR2 from the germline V gene are SQVTM and ANQGSEA. The CDR3 covers 13 residues. V trimming: 1 base; J trimming: 4 bases; junction bases outside the gene matches: 1. The CDR3 here is CSVEGQGGYGYTF. DNA for the CDR3: TGCAGCGTTGAAGGACAGGGGGGCTATGGCTACACCTTC.

The V call is TRBV29-1, the J call TRBJ1-1; 7 positions match TRBD1. The germline V gene encodes CDR1 SQVTM and CDR2 ANQGSEA. V was pared by 5 bases and J by 1 base, with 4 bases of the junction left unmatched. This CDR3 region has 13 residues. The CDR3 nucleotides read TGCAGCGTTTATGACAGGGAGAACACTGAAGCTTTCTTT. It encodes CSVYDRENTEAFF.

V and J are TRBV19 and TRBJ2-7; 11 bases are shared with TRBD2. The CDR3 runs 15 residues. CDR1 and CDR2 (germline): LNHDA, SQIVND (reference sequence). V was clipped by 6 bases and J by 4 bases; unmatched bases: 8. The CDR3: CASSPRLAGLYEQYF. CDR3 nucleotide sequence: TGTGCCAGTAGCCCACGACTAGCGGGACTATACGAGCAGTACTTC. The full variable domain, in which reference TRBV19 and TRBJ2-7 provide the parts outside the CDR3, is DGGITQSPKYLFRKEGQNVTLSCEQNLNHDAMYWYRQDPGQGLRLIYYSQIVNDFQKGDIAEGYSVSREKKESFPLTVTSAQKNPTAFYLCASSPRLAGLYEQYFGPGTRLTVT.

The genes are TRBV19 and TRBJ2-3, with D possibly being TRBD2 (6 bases). Trimming removed 6 bases at V and 6 bases at J, with 10 bases between. The CDR3 length is 12 residues. CDR1 is LNHDA, CDR2 SQIVND, per germline (reference sequence). Written as DNA, the CDR3 is TGTGCCAGTAGCTCCAGCGGGGATACGCAGTATTTT. This gives the protein CASSSSGDTQYF.

The V gene is TRBV10-1, the J gene TRBJ1-2; 12 bases match TRBD1. This CDR3 region has 14 residues. V was clipped by 4 bases and J by 6 bases; unmatched bases: 3. Germline lookup yields CDR1 WNHNN and CDR2 SYGVQD (reference sequence). This CDR3 is CASSGDRGPHGYTF. Written as DNA, the CDR3 is TGCGCCAGCAGTGGGGACAGGGGGCCCCATGGCTACACCTTC.

The chain employs TRBV5-4 and TRBJ1-6; 8 positions match TRBD1. Germline CDR1 is SGHNT and CDR2 is YYREEE (reference sequence). The CDR3 is 14 residues long. The junction had 5 bases not matched to a gene; V was cut back by 3 bases and J by 9 bases. The CDR3 loop is CASSSYDRGSPLHF. The DNA of the CDR3 is TGTGCCAGCAGCTCATATGACAGGGGTTCACCCCTCCACTTT.

The chain is built from TRBV10-1 and TRBJ2-7, with TRBD1 matching over 9 bases. CDR3 length: 13 amino acids. Germline V gene data show CDR1 as WNHNN and CDR2 as SYGVQD (reference sequence). The ends lost 10 bases at V and 4 bases at J; junction bases unmatched: 8. Here the CDR3 reads CAIMTGGWYEQYF. The CDR3 DNA sequence: TGCGCCATCATGACAGGGGGGTGGTACGAGCAGTACTTC.

The rearrangement joins TRBV7-9 to TRBJ1-1, with D tentatively TRBD1 (5 bases). The CDR3 extends over 13 amino acids. Looked up from germline, CDR1 is SEHNR and CDR2 is FQNEAQ (reference sequence). Trimming took 8 bases from V and 6 from J, leaving 16 bases between them. The CDR3 here is CASPAGQVSEAFF. The CDR3 coding sequence is TGTGCCAGCCCAGCAGGGCAGGTCTCTGAAGCTTTCTTT.

The chain uses TRBV6-5 and TRBJ1-6; D gene ambiguous. Germline CDR1 MNHEY, CDR2 SVGAGI. This CDR3 has 13 amino acids. The V gene lost 2 bases and the J gene lost 15 bases, with 14 bases spanning the gap. The CDR3 DNA follows: TGTGCCAGCAGTTACGATCCTTCGTTCAGCCTCCACTTT. Its protein product is CASSYDPSFSLHF.

The chain has TRBV7-6 and TRBJ2-3, with 12 bases fitting TRBD2. Germline trimming cut 3 bases from V and 6 bases from J; bases unmatched to any gene: 10. CDR1 is SGHVS and CDR2 is FNYEAQ in the germline V gene. CDR3 length: 17 amino acids. The CDR3 spells CASSLRLAGVGGDTQYF. The CDR3, as DNA: TGTGCCAGCAGCTTGCGACTAGCGGGAGTGGGAGGGGATACGCAGTATTTT.

The DNA for the CDR3 is TGCAGCGTTGTTTATATTAATGAGCAGTTCTTC. It translates to CSVVYINEQFF. The chain combines TRBV29-1 with TRBJ2-1, with no clear D. Trimming shortened V by 4 bases and J by 7 bases, and 8 bases separated the two germline ends. The CDR3 covers 11 residues. The germline V gene encodes CDR1 SQVTM and CDR2 ANQGSEA.

The J gene is TRBJ1-6, the V gene TRBV10-2, with TRBD1 as a possible D gene (6 bases). CDR1 is WSHSY, CDR2 SAAADI, per germline. The CDR3 length is 17 residues. Trimming took off 0 bases at V and 7 bases at J, with 16 bases between the two ends. The CDR3 DNA reads TGCGCCAGCAGTGAGTCAGGGGGGCGAGCGGGGAATTCACCCCTCCACTTT. This translates into CASSESGGRAGNSPLHF.

The rearrangement links TRBV6-1 to TRBJ1-2; TRBD1 might be the D (6 bases). The CDR3 is 15 residues long. Trimming cost V 1 base and J 3 bases, with 12 bases left between them. CDR1 is MNHNS and CDR2 is SASEGT in the germline V gene. The CDR3 spells CASSEGGGIDYGYTF. CDR3 in DNA: TGTGCCAGCAGTGAAGGAGGGGGAATCGACTATGGCTACACCTTC.

The chain has TRBV2 and TRBJ2-7; 9 nucleotides agree with TRBD1. CDR1 is SNHLY, CDR2 FYNNEI, per germline. The CDR3 totals 14 residues. V dropped 6 bases and J dropped 5; count of bases not matched to a gene: 8. The CDR3, as DNA: TGTGCCAGCAGCGGGGACAGGGCGATCAACGAGCAGTACTTC. Amino acids: CASSGDRAINEQYF.

This chain uses TRBV20-1 with TRBJ1-1; TRBD1 is a possible D gene (5 bases). This CDR3 contains 15 residues. The germline gives CDR1 DFQATT, CDR2 SNEGSKA (reference sequence). V was shortened by 3 bases and J by 1 base, with 15 bases between the two germline ends. CDR3 nucleotide sequence: TGCAGTGCTAGTGATTTCATACAGGCGAACACTGAAGCTTTCTTT. It translates to CSASDFIQANTEAFF.

The rearrangement joins TRBV2 to TRBJ1-1; no clear D gene. V lost 7 bases to trimming and J lost 7 bases, with 13 bases between them. The CDR3 has 12 residues. Germline CDR1 is SNHLY and CDR2 is FYNNEI. CDR3 region: CASTSAGYEAFF. CDR3 in DNA: TGTGCCAGCACCTCCGCAGGATATGAAGCTTTCTTT.

The chain carries TRBV11-3 and TRBJ1-1; tentative D call: TRBD1 (5 bases). The germline V gene has CDR1 SGHNT and CDR2 YENEEA. The CDR3 loop spans 15 amino acids. Trimming removed 6 bases at V and 6 bases at J, with 20 bases between. The CDR3 loop is CASRFRTRGPPEAFF. Written as DNA, the CDR3 is TGTGCCAGCAGGTTCAGAACAAGGGGCCCGCCTGAAGCTTTCTTT. Combining the CDR3 with reference TRBV11-3 and TRBJ1-1 gives the whole variable domain EAGVVQSPRYKIIEKKQPVAFWCNPISGHNTLYWYLQNLGQGPELLIRYENEEAVDDSQLPKDRFSAERLKGVDSTLKIQPAELGDSAVYLCASRFRTRGPPEAFFGQGTRLTVV.